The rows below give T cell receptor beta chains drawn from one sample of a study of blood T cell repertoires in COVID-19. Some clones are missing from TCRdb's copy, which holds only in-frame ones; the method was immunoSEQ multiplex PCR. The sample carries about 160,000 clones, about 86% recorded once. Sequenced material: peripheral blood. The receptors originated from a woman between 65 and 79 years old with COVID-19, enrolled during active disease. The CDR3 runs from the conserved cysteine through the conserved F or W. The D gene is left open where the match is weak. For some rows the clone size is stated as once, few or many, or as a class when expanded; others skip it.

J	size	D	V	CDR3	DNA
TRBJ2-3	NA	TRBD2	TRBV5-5	CASRRLAGSTDTQYF	TGTGCCAGCAGAAGACTAGCAGGAAGCACAGATACGCAGTATTTT
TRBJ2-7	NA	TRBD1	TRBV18	CASSTGTGGWQYF	TGTGCCAGCTCAACAGGGACAGGGGGCTGGCAGTACTTC
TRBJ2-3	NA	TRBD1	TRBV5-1	CASSWTGPGDTQYF	TGCGCCAGCAGCTGGACAGGGCCGGGTGATACGCAGTATTTT
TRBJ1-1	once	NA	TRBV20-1	CTVGGDTEAFF	TGCACCGTTGGGGGGGACACTGAAGCTTTCTTT
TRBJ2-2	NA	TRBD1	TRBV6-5	CASSYKGAGTGELFF	TGTGCCAGCAGTTACAAGGGGGCGGGCACCGGGGAGCTGTTTTTT
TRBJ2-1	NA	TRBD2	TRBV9	CASSVARLAGNNEQFF	TGTGCCAGCAGCGTAGCTCGGCTAGCGGGGAACAATGAGCAGTTCTTC
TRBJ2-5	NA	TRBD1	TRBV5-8	CASSLVGTGVGETQYF	TGTGCCAGCAGCTTGGTTGGGACAGGGGTGGGGGAGACCCAGTACTTC
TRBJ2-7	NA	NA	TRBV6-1	CASSDPEVEQYF	TGTGCCAGCAGTGACCCCGAGGTCGAGCAGTACTTC
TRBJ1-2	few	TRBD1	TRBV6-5	CASSYGTGSGYTF	TGTGCCAGCAGTTACGGGACAGGTTCTGGCTACACCTTC
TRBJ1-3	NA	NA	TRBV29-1	CSVQGSGNTIYF	TGCAGCGTACAGGGTTCTGGAAACACCATATATTTT
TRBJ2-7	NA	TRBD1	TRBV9	CASSVDPMTGGEQYF	TGTGCCAGCAGCGTAGACCCAATGACAGGGGGCGAGCAGTACTTC
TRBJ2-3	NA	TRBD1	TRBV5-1	CASSVGQGADTQYF	TGCGCCAGCAGCGTGGGACAGGGAGCGGATACGCAGTATTTT
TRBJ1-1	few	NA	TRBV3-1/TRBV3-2	CASSQGGGALNTEAFF	TGTGCCAGCAGCCAAGGGGGGGGAGCCCTGAACACTGAAGCTTTCTTT
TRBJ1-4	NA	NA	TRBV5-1	CASSLEGAHEKLFF	TGCGCCAGCAGCTTGGAAGGGGCCCATGAAAAACTGTTTTTT
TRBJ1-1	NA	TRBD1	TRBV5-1	CASSYGQGTTEAFF	TGCGCCAGCAGCTACGGACAGGGTACCACTGAAGCTTTCTTT
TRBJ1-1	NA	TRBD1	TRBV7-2	CASSLGQGYFNVEAFF	TGTGCCAGCAGCTTGGGACAGGGGTACTTTAACGTTGAAGCTTTCTTT
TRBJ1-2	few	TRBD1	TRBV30	CAWSLDRAYGYTF	TGTGCCTGGAGTTTGGACAGGGCCTATGGCTACACCTTC
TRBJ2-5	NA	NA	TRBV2	CASSGTVQETQYF	TGTGCCAGCAGTGGAACAGTCCAAGAGACCCAGTACTTC
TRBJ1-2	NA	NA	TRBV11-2	CASSLDPGDSYGYTF	TGTGCCAGCAGCTTAGATCCAGGGGATTCGTATGGCTACACCTTC
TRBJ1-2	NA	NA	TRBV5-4	CASSLVESNYGYTF	TGTGCCAGCAGCTTGGTAGAGAGTAACTATGGCTACACCTTC
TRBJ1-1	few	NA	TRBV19	CASGAKQGLNTEAFF	TGTGCCAGTGGTGCCAAACAGGGATTGAACACTGAAGCTTTCTTT
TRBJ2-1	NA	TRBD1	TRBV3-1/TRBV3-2	CASSQGGQGGSYNEQFF	TGTGCCAGCAGCCAAGGGGGACAGGGAGGTTCCTACAATGAGCAGTTCTTC
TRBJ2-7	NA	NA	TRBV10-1	CASSHAGEQYF	TGCGCCAGCAGCCACGCGGGCGAGCAGTACTTC
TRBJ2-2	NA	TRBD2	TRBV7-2	CASRLIAGGTGELFF	TGTGCCAGCAGACTAATAGCGGGGGGGACCGGGGAGCTGTTTTTT
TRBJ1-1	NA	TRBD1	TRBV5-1	CASSSTGGHTEAFF	TGCGCCAGCAGCTCGACAGGGGGGCACACTGAAGCTTTCTTT
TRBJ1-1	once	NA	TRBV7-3	CASSLGTGVYTEAFF	TGTGCCAGCAGCTTAGGAACAGGTGTATATACTGAAGCTTTCTTT
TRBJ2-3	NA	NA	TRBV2	CASAPLGPDTQYF	TGTGCCAGCGCCCCCCTGGGGCCGGATACGCAGTATTTT
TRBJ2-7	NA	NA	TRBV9	CASKPAGPYPYEQYF	TGTGCCTCAAAACCGGCGGGGCCATACCCCTACGAGCAGTACTTC
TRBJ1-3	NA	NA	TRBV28	CASSFNRVATIYF	TGTGCCAGCAGCTTTAACAGGGTAGCTACCATATATTTT
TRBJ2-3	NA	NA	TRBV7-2	CASSYLRVKVRSTDTQYF	TGTGCCAGCAGCTACCTCAGGGTAAAAGTTCGGAGCACAGATACGCAGTATTTT
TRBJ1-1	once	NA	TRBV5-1	CASSPLGGRDTEAFF	TGCGCCAGCAGCCCGTTAGGCGGGAGAGACACTGAAGCTTTCTTT
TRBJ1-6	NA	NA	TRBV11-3	CASASSPGADSPLHF	TGTGCCAGCGCCTCGTCGCCGGGAGCAGATTCACCCCTCCACTTT
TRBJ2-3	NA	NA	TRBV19	CASSIRTAGISTDTQYF	TGTGCCAGTAGTATTCGGACAGCCGGGATTAGCACAGATACGCAGTATTTT
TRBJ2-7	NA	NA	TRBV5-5	CASSSPGQIYEQYF	TGTGCCAGCAGCTCTCCGGGACAAATCTACGAGCAGTACTTC
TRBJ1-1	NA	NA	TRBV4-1	CASSQGAGGYTEAFF	TGCGCCAGCAGCCAAGGTGCGGGGGGTTACACTGAAGCTTTCTTT
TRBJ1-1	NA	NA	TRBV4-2	CASSPARVSNMNTEAFF	TGTGCCAGCAGCCCAGCCAGGGTGAGTAATATGAACACTGAAGCTTTCTTT
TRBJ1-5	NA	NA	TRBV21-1	CASSTTTDNSNQPQHF	TGTGCCAGCAGCACTACGACAGACAATAGCAATCAGCCCCAGCATTTT
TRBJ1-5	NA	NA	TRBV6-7	CASRPRWQPQHF	TGTGCCAGCCGCCCTCGGTGGCAGCCCCAGCATTTT
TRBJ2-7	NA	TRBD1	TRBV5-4	CASSRGQDSYEQYF	TGTGCCAGCAGCCGGGGACAGGACTCCTACGAGCAGTACTTC
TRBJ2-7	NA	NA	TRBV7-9	CASSSRDITYEQYF	TGTGCCAGCAGCTCCAGGGACATAACCTACGAGCAGTACTTC
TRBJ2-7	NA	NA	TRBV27	CASSLLGYNHYEQYF	TGTGCCAGCAGTCTCCTAGGATACAACCACTACGAGCAGTACTTC